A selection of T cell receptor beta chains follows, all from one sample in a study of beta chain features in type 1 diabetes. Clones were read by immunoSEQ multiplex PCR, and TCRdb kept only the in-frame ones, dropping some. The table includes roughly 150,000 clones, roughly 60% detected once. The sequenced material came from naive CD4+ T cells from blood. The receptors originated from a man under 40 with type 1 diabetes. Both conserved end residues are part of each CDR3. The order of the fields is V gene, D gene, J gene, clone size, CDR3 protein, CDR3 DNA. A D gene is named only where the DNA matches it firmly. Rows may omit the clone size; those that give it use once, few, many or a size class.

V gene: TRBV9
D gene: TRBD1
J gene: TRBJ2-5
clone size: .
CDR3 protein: CASSLFGQEAETQYF
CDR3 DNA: TGTGCCAGCAGCTTATTCGGACAGGAGGCGGAGACCCAGTACTTC

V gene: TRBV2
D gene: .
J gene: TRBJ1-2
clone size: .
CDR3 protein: CARGTLTDYGYTF
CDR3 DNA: TGTGCCAGAGGGACTTTGACAGACTATGGCTACACCTTC

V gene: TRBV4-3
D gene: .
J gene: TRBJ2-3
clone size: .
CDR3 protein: CASSQPGTTDTQYF
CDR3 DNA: TGCGCCAGCAGCCAACCGGGGACCACAGATACGCAGTATTTT

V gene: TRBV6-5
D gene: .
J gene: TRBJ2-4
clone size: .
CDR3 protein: CASSLRGKNIQYF
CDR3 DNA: TGTGCCAGCAGTCTCAGGGGTAAAAACATTCAGTACTTC

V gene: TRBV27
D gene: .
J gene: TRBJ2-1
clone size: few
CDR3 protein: CASSLRLQGIVNEQFF
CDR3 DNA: TGTGCCAGCAGTTTAAGGCTACAGGGAATCGTCAATGAGCAGTTCTTC

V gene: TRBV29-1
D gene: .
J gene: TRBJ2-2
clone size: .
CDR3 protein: CSATGISDTGELFF
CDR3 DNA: TGCAGCGCCACAGGGATTTCCGACACCGGGGAGCTGTTTTTT

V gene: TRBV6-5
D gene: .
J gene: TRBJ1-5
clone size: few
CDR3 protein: CASRTTQGHNQPQHF
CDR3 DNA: TGTGCCAGCAGAACCACTCAGGGTCACAATCAGCCCCAGCATTTT

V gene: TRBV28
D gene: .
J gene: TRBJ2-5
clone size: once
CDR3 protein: CASSLRGAETQYF
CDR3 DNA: TGTGCCAGCAGTTTAAGGGGGGCAGAGACCCAGTACTTC

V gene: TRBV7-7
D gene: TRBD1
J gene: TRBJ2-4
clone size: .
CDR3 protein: CASSLVGLRTGAKNIQYF
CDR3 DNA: TGTGCCAGCAGCTTAGTGGGATTAAGGACAGGGGCCAAAAACATTCAGTACTTC

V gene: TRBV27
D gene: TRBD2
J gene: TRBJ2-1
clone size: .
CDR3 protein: CASSFPGRDEQFF
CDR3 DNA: TGTGCCAGCAGTTTTCCAGGGAGGGATGAGCAGTTCTTC

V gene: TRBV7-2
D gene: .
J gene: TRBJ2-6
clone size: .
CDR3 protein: CASSLDPGANVLTF
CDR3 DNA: TGTGCCAGCAGCTTAGACCCTGGGGCCAACGTCCTGACTTTC

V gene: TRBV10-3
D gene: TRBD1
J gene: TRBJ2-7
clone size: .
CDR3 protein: CAIREGQNNYEQYF
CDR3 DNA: TGTGCCATCAGAGAGGGACAGAATAATTACGAGCAGTACTTC

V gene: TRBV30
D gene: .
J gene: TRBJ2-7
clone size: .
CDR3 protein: CAWSGSYEQYF
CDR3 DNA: TGTGCCTGGAGTGGCTCCTACGAGCAGTACTTC

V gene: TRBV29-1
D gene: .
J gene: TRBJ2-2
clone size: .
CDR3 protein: CSGQKGVNTGELFF
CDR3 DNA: TGCAGCGGTCAGAAGGGCGTTAACACCGGGGAGCTGTTTTTT

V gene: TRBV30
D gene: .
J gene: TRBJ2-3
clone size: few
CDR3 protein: CAWSVMASTDTQYF
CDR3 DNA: TGTGCCTGGAGTGTAATGGCGAGCACAGATACGCAGTATTTT

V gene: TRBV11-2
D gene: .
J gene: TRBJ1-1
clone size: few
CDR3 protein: CASSMTGNTEAFF
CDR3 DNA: TGTGCCAGCAGCATGACAGGGAACACTGAAGCTTTCTTT

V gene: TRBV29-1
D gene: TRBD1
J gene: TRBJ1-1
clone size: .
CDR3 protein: CSGRTGNTEAFF
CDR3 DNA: TGCAGCGGACGGACAGGGAACACTGAAGCTTTCTTT

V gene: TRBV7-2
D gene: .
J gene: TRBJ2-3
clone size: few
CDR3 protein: CASSLMGDGSTDTQYF
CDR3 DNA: TGTGCCAGCAGCTTAATGGGTGACGGGAGCACAGATACGCAGTATTTT

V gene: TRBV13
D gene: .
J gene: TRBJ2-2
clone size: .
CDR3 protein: CASTRGPELFF
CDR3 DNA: TGTGCCAGCACCAGAGGACCCGAGCTGTTTTTT

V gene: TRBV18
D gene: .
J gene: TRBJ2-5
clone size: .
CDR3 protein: CASSPFPGSEETQYF
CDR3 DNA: TGTGCCAGCTCACCTTTCCCGGGCAGCGAAGAGACCCAGTACTTC

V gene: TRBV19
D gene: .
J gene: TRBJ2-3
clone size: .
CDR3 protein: CASSIPWGAADTQYF
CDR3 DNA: TGTGCCAGTAGTATTCCGTGGGGGGCGGCAGATACGCAGTATTTT

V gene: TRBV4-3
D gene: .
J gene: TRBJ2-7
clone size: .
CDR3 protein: CASSQGARETGEQYF
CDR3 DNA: TGCGCCAGCAGCCAAGGGGCCAGGGAGACGGGCGAGCAGTACTTC